What follows describes a single T cell receptor (beta chain). Per germline, CDR1 GTSNPN and CDR2 SVGIG (reference sequence). This CDR3 has 12 amino acids. Germline trimming cut 8 bases from V and 9 bases from J; bases unmatched to any gene: 7. In the authors' methods: Cell counts per sample came from amplifying reference gene primers. Generated by immunoSEQ multiplex PCR, the TCRdb table keeps only in-frame clones and is missing some. V, J and clone size derive from that table, while D and trimming were established from the DNA sequence. The sample yields about 200,000 clones, 88% seen once. This specimen belongs to a study of blood T cell repertoires in COVID-19. Study in general: Acute and convalescent COVID-19 specimens originated in the United States, Italy and Spain. T cells, B-cell-depleted T cells, or PBMCs provided the cDNA or gDNA that served as material.

Sequences were obtained from peripheral blood. The receptor comes from a man younger than 35 with active or convalescent COVID-19. The V and J genes are TRBV30 and TRBJ2-1, with 10 bases identical to TRBD2. The CDR3 region has the DNA TGTGCCCTAGTAGCGGGGGGCAGTGAGCAGTTCTTC. It yields the protein CALVAGGSEQFF.